This is a list of T cell receptor beta chains from one sample in a study of breast tumors, draining lymph nodes, adjacent tissues. In TCRdb, the multiplex PCR reads were re-called with MiXCR into one record per CDR3 protein. The data contain about 140,000 distinct CDR3 sequences, over 25% of them singletons. Sequencing used axillary lymph node tissue. These receptors were taken from a female donor with breast cancer. Some clones in this sample may be carry-over from other donors' samples. Each CDR3 is given with its conserved first and last residue. D genes are given only for firm matches. Only some rows state a clone size, as once, few, many or a class for expanded clones.

J gene: TRBJ1-5; V gene: TRBV19; D gene: .; clone size: many; CDR3 protein: CASRTGRGEGLNQPQHF; CDR3 DNA: TGTGCCAGTAGGACTGGGAGGGGCGAGGGGTTAAATCAGCCCCAGCATTTT
J gene: TRBJ2-7; V gene: TRBV6-1; D gene: .; clone size: many; CDR3 protein: CASSEGRSYEQYF; CDR3 DNA: TGTGCCAGCAGTGAAGGTCGTTCCTACGAGCAGTACTTC
J gene: TRBJ1-4; V gene: TRBV9; D gene: .; clone size: many; CDR3 protein: CASSVGGGTNEKLFF; CDR3 DNA: TGTGCCAGCAGCGTAGGAGGGGGTACTAATGAAAAACTGTTTTTT
J gene: TRBJ2-1; V gene: TRBV9; D gene: .; clone size: many; CDR3 protein: CASSVANQGGYNEQFF; CDR3 DNA: TGTGCCAGCAGCGTAGCTAACCAGGGGGGGTACAATGAGCAGTTCTTC
J gene: TRBJ2-1; V gene: TRBV5-1; D gene: TRBD1; clone size: many; CDR3 protein: CASSFSGTGKANEQFF; CDR3 DNA: TGCGCCAGCAGCTTTTCCGGGACAGGGAAGGCCAATGAGCAGTTCTTC
J gene: TRBJ1-5; V gene: TRBV6-2/TRBV6-3; D gene: .; clone size: .; CDR3 protein: CASSKLTAQRGNQPQHF; CDR3 DNA: TGTGCCAGCAGCAAACTGACAGCGCAGAGGGGCAATCAGCCCCAGCATTTT
J gene: TRBJ2-2; V gene: TRBV20-1; D gene: TRBD2; clone size: .; CDR3 protein: CSARAHSSGNTGELFF; CDR3 DNA: TGCAGTGCTAGAGCCCATTCTAGCGGGAACACCGGGGAGCTGTTCTTT
J gene: TRBJ1-6; V gene: TRBV5-1; D gene: .; clone size: many; CDR3 protein: CASSSDSTYSPLHF; CDR3 DNA: TGCGCCAGCAGCTCGGACAGTACCTATTCACCCCTCCACTTT
J gene: TRBJ2-3; V gene: TRBV5-1; D gene: .; clone size: .; CDR3 protein: CASSSPTGYSTDTQYF; CDR3 DNA: TGCGCCAGCAGCTCCCCGACAGGCTACAGCACAGATACGCAGTATTTT
J gene: TRBJ2-5; V gene: TRBV28; D gene: TRBD1; clone size: .; CDR3 protein: CASSRRQGEETQYF; CDR3 DNA: TGTGCCAGCAGTCGCCGACAGGGCGAAGAGACCCAGTACTTC
J gene: TRBJ2-3; V gene: TRBV7-9; D gene: TRBD2; clone size: many; CDR3 protein: CASSSGLAGGPTDTQYF; CDR3 DNA: TGTGCCAGCAGCTCCGGACTAGCGGGGGGGCCGACAGATACGCAGTATTTT
J gene: TRBJ2-1; V gene: TRBV5-1; D gene: .; clone size: many; CDR3 protein: CASSWIGGEQFF; CDR3 DNA: TGCGCCAGCAGCTGGATCGGAGGAGAGCAGTTCTTC
J gene: TRBJ1-3; V gene: TRBV12-3/TRBV12-4; D gene: .; clone size: .; CDR3 protein: CASRLLWNKSKLLAQRYTIYF; CDR3 DNA: TGTGCCAGCAGGTTACTCTGGAACAAATCTAAGCTGCTGGCACAGAGATACACCATATATTTT
J gene: TRBJ2-7; V gene: TRBV19; D gene: TRBD1; clone size: .; CDR3 protein: CASSSRQGPVLEQYF; CDR3 DNA: TGTGCCAGTAGCAGCAGACAGGGGCCCGTCTTGGAGCAGTACTTC
J gene: TRBJ2-1; V gene: TRBV12-3/TRBV12-4; D gene: .; clone size: many; CDR3 protein: CASSPGTSSYNEQFF; CDR3 DNA: TGTGCCAGCAGTCCAGGGACCAGCTCCTACAATGAGCAGTTCTTC
J gene: TRBJ2-5; V gene: TRBV19; D gene: TRBD2; clone size: many; CDR3 protein: CASSHGGGALAQYF; CDR3 DNA: TGTGCCAGTAGTCACGGCGGGGGGGCCTTGGCCCAGTACTTC